One TCR beta chain is described in this entry. The CDR3 is 14 amino acids. Germline trimming cut 6 bases from V and 2 bases from J; bases unmatched to any gene: 7. Per the germline V gene, CDR1 is MDHEN and CDR2 is SYDVKM. Profiling relied on immunoSEQ multiplex PCR, and the TCRdb table lists in-frame clones only, not all of them. This table has over 50,000 clones, more than 75% appearing once. These data are taken from a study of T cell changes during pregnancy in multiple sclerosis. V usage is TRBV28 and J usage is TRBJ2-7; 7 bases agree with TRBD1. This material consisted of peripheral blood, taken in the third trimester of pregnancy. This receptor was obtained from a female donor in good health, enrolled as a control in a pregnancy study. The CDR3 sequence is CASRLQGSTYEQYF. As DNA, the CDR3 is TGTGCCAGCAGATTACAGGGGTCCACCTACGAGCAGTACTTC.